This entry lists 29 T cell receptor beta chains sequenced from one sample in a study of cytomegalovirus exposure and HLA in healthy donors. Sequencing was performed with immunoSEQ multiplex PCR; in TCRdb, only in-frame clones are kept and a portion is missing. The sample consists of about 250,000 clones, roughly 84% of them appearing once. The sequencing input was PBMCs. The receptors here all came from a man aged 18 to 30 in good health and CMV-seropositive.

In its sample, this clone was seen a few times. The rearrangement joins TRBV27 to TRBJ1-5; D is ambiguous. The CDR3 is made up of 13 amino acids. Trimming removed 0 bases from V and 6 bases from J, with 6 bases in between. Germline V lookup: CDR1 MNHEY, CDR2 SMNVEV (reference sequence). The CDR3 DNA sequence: TGTGCCAGCAGTTTATCCCAAAGTCAGCCCCAGCATTTT. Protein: CASSLSQSQPQHF.

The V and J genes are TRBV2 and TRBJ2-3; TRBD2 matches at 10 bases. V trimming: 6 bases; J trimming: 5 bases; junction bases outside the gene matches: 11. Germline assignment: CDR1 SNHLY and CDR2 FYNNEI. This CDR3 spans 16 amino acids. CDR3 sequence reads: CASSLGLAAGGDTQYF. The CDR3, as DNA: TGTGCCAGCAGCCTAGGACTAGCGGCAGGTGGAGATACGCAGTATTTT.

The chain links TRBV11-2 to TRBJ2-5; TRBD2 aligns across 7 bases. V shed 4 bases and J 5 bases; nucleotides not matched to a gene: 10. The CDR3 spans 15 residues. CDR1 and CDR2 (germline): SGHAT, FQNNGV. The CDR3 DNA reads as TGTGCCAGCAGCTCCTTTATAGCGGGCGGGGAGACCCAGTACTTC. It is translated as CASSSFIAGGETQYF.

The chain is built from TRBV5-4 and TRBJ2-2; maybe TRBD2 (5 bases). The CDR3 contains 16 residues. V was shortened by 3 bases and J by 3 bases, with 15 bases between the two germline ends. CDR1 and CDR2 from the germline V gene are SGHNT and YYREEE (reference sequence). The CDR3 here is CASSSKIVGDTGELFF. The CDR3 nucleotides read TGTGCCAGCAGCTCAAAAATAGTGGGAGACACCGGGGAGCTGTTTTTT.

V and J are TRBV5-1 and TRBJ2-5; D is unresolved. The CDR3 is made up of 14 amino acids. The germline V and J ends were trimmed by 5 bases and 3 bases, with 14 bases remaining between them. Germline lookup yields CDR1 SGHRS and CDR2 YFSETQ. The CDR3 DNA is TGCGCCAGCAGTGCCCCTACTATAGAAGAGACCCAGTACTTC. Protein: CASSAPTIEETQYF.

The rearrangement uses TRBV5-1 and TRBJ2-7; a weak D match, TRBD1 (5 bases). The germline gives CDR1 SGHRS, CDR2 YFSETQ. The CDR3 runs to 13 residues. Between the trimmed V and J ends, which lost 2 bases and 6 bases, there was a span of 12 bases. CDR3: CASSFRRTTEQYF. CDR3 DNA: TGCGCCAGCAGCTTTCGCCGGACAACCGAGCAGTACTTC.

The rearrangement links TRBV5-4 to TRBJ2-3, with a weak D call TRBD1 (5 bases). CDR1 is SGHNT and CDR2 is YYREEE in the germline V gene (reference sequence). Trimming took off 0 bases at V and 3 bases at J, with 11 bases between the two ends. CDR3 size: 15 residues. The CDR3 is CASSLEQARTDTQYF. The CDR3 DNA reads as TGTGCCAGCAGCTTGGAACAGGCTAGAACAGATACGCAGTATTTT.

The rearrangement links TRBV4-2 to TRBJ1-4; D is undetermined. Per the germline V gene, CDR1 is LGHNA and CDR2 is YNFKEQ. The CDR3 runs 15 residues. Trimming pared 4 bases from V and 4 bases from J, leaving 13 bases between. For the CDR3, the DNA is TGTGCCAGCAGCCGTCAGAGGAAGGGTAATGAAAAACTGTTTTTT. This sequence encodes CASSRQRKGNEKLFF.

CDR3 coding DNA: TGTGCCAGCAGCCCTCGGACTACTAATGAAAAACTGTTTTTT. It translates to CASSPRTTNEKLFF. The V and J genes are TRBV9 and TRBJ1-4; D is unresolved. Germline V gives CDR1 SGDLS, CDR2 YYNGEE. V shed 4 bases and J shed 2 bases, with 9 bases lying between them. This CDR3 spans 14 amino acids.

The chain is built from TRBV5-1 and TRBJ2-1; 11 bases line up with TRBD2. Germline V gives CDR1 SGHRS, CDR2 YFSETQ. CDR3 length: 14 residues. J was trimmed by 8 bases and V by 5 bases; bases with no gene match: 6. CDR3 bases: TGCGCCAGCAGAACTAGCGGGAGTGGGGATGAGCAGTTCTTC. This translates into CASRTSGSGDEQFF.

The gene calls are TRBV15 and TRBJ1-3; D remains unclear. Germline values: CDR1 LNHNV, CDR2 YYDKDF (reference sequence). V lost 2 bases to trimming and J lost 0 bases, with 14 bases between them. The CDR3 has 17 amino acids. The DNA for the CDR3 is TGTGCCACCAGCAGATTAGGACGGAGTCTCTCTGGAAACACCATATATTTT. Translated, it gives CATSRLGRSLSGNTIYF.

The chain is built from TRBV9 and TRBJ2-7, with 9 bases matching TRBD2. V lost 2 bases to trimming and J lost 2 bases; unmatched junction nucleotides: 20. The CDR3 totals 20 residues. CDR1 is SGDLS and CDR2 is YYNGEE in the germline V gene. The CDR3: CASSVGIRAGGPSYTYEQYF. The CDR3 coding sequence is TGTGCCAGCAGCGTGGGGATTCGGGCGGGAGGGCCCTCTTACACCTACGAGCAGTACTTC.

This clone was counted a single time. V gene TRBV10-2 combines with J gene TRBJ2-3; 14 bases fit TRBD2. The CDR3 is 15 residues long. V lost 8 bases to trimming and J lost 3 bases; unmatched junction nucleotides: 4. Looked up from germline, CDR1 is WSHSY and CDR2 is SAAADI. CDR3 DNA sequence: TGCGCCAGCGGGGGACTAGCGGGAGATACAGATACGCAGTATTTT. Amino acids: CASGGLAGDTDTQYF.

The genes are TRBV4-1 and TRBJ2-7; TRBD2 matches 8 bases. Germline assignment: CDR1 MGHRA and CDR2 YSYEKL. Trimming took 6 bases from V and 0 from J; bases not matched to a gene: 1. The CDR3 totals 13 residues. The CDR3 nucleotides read TGCGCCAGCAGGGGACTAGACTCCTACGAGCAGTACTTC. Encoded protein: CASRGLDSYEQYF.

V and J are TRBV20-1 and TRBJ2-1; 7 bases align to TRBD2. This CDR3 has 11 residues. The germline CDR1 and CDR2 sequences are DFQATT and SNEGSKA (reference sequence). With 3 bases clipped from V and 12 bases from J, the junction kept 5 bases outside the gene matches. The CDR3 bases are TGCAGTGCTAGGGTCGGCGGGAGGCAGTTCTTC. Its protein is CSARVGGRQFF.

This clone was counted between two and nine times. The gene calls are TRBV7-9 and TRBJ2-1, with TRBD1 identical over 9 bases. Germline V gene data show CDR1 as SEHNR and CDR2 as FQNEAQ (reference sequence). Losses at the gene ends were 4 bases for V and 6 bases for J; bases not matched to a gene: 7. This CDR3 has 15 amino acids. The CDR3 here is CASSSLRDRANEQFF. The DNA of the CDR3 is TGTGCCAGCAGCTCCCTTCGGGACAGGGCCAATGAGCAGTTCTTC.

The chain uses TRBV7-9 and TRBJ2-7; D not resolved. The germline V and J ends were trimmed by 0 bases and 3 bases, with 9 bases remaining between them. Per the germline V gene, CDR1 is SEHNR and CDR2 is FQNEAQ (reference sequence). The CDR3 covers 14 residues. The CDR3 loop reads CASSLAVHVYEQYF. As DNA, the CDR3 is TGTGCCAGCAGCTTAGCGGTACACGTCTACGAGCAGTACTTC.

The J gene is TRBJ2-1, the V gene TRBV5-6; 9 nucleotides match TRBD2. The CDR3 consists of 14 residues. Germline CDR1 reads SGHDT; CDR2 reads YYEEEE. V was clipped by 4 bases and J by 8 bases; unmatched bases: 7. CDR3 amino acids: CASSLAGKIYEQFF. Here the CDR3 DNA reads TGTGCCAGCAGCCTAGCGGGAAAGATCTATGAGCAGTTCTTC.

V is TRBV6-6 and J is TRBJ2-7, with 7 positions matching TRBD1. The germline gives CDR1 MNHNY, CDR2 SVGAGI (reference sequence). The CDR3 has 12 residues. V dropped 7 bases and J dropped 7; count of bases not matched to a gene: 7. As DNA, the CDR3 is TGTGCCAGCACACAGGGGTCGGAAGAGCAGTACTTC. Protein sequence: CASTQGSEEQYF.

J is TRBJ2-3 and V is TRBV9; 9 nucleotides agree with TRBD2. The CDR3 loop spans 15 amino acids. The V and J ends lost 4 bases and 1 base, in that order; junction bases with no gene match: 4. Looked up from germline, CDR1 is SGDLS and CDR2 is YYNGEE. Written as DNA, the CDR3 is TGTGCCAGCAGCCAGACTAGCGGCTGCACAGATACGCAGTATTTT. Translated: CASSQTSGCTDTQYF.

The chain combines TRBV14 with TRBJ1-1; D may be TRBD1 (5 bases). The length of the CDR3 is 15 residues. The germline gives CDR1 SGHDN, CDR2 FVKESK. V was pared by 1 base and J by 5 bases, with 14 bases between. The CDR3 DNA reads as TGTGCCAGCAGCCAAGGGGGGTCCGGAGGGACTGAAGCTTTCTTT. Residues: CASSQGGSGGTEAFF.

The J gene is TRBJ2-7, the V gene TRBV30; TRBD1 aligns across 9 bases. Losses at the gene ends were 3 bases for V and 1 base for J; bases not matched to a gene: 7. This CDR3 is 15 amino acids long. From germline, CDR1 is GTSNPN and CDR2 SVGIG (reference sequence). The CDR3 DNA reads TGTGCCTGGAGCTCCCTCGGGACAGGGTCCTACGAGCAGTACTTC. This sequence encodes CAWSSLGTGSYEQYF.

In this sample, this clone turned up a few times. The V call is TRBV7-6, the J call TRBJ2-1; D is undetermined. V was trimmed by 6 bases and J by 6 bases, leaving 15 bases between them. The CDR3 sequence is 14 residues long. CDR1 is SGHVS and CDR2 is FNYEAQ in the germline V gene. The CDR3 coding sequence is TGTGCCAGCAGTCTGGGAACGAGGTCCAATGAGCAGTTCTTC. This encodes CASSLGTRSNEQFF.

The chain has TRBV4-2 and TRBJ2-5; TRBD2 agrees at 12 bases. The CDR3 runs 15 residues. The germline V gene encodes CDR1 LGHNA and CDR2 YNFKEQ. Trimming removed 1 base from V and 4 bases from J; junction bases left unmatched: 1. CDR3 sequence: CASSQGTSGIETQYF. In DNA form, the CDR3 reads TGTGCCAGCAGCCAAGGGACTAGCGGGATAGAGACCCAGTACTTC.

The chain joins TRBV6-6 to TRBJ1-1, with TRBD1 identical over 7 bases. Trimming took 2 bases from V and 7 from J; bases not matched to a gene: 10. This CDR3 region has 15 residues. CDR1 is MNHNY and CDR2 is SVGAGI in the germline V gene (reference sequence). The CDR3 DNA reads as TGTGCCAGCAGTTACGGAGCAGGGGGGGACTTTGAAGCTTTCTTT. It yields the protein CASSYGAGGDFEAFF.

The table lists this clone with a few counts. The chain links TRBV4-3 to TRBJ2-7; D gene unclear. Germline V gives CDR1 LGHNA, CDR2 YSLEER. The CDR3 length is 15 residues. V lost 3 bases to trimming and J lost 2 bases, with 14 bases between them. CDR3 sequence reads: CASSQTGHGTYEQYF. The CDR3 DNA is TGCGCCAGCAGCCAGACCGGCCACGGCACCTACGAGCAGTACTTC.

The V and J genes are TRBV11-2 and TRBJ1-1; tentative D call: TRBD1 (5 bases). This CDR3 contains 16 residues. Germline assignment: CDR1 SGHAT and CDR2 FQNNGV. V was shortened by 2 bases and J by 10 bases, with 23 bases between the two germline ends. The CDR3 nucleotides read TGTGCCAGCAGCTTAATGGTTCGAAATGGGGCTCGCGGAGCTTTCTTT. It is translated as CASSLMVRNGARGAFF.

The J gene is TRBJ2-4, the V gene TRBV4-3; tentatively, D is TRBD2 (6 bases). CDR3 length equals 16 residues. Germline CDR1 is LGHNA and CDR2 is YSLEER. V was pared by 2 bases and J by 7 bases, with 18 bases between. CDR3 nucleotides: TGCGCCAGCAGCCAATTTGGGGCGGGTGGGGGGAACATTCAGTACTTC. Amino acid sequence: CASSQFGAGGGNIQYF.

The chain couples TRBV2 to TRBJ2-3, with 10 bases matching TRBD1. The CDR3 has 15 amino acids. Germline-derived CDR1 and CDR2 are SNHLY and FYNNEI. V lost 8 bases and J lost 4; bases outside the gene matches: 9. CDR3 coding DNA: TGTGCCAGCGAGGGAGACAGGGGGCTTGCAGATACGCAGTATTTT. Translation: CASEGDRGLADTQYF.